What follows describes a single T cell receptor beta chain. The antigen is undetermined. Assay: immunoSEQ multiplex PCR; the TCRdb copy retains only in-frame clones and omits some. The sample includes about 83,000 clones, less than 98% of them seen just once. V lost 1 base, J lost 6 bases, and 9 bases stayed unmatched. The CDR3 loop spans 16 amino acids. Germline CDR1 SQVTM, CDR2 ANQGSEA. Unstimulated regulatory T cells (CD4+CD25+CD127-), CD4+CD25- non-regulatory cells, CD4 and CD8 cells were FACS-sorted from thawed PBMCs. This sample was included in a study of Tregs in tolerant kidney transplant recipients. Study results and caveats: Activated donor B cell expansion appeared to reveal the most relevant donor-specific TCRbeta repertoire.

The material sequenced was CD4+ T cells from blood, taken before the transplant. The chain recombines TRBV29-1 with TRBJ2-3; 11 bases line up with TRBD2. The sequence came from a human donor who received a combined kidney and bone marrow transplant. DNA of the CDR3: TGCAGCGTTGAAGGTGGGCTAGCGGGGGGACTTGATACGCAGTATTTT. As protein: CSVEGGLAGGLDTQYF.